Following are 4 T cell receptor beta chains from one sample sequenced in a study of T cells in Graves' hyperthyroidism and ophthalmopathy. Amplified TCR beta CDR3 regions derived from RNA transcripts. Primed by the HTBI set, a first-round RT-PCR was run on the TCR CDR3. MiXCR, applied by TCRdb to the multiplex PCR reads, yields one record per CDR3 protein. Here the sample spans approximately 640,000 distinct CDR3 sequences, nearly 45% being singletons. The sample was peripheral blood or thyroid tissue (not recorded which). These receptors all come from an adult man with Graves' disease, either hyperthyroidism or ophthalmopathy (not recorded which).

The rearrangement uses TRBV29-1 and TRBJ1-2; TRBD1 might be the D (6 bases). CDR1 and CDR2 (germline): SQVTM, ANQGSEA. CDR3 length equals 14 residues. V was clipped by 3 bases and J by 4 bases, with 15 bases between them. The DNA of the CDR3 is TGCAGCGTTGACTGGACAGTTCCCAGCTATGGCTACACCTTC. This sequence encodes CSVDWTVPSYGYTF.

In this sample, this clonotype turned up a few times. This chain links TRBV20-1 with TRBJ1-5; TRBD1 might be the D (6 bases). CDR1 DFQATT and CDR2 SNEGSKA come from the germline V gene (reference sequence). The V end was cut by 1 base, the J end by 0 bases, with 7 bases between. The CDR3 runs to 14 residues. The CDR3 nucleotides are TGCAGTGCTAGAGCGGGGGCTAGCAATCAGCCCCAGCATTTT. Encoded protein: CSARAGASNQPQHF.

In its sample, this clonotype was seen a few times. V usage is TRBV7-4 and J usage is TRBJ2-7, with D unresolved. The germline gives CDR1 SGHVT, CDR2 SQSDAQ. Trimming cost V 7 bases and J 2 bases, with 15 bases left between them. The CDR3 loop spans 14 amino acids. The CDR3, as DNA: TGTGCCAGCACCTCGTTTGGACCTGCCTACGAGCAGTACTTC. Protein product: CASTSFGPAYEQYF.

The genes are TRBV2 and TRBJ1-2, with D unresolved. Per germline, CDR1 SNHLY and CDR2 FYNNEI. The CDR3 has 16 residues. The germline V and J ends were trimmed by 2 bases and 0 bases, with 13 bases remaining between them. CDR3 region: CASSETQIITNYGYTF. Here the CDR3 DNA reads TGTGCCAGCAGTGAAACGCAGATTATCACTAACTATGGCTACACCTTC. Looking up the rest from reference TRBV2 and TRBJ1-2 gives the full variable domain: EPEVTQTPSHQVTQMGQEVILRCVPISNHLYFYWYRQILGQKVEFLVSFYNNEISEKSEIFDDQFSVERPDGSNFTLKIRSTKLEDSAMYFCASSETQIITNYGYTFGSGTRLTVV.